Listed below are T cell receptor beta chains from one sample, sequenced in a study of technical replicates of blood from a handful of donors. The assay was immunoSEQ multiplex PCR, and TCRdb's table has in-frame clones only and misses some. The sample records some 90,000 clones, approximately 96% being singletons. Material for sequencing was T cells isolated from PBMCs. These receptor sequences come from a human donor in good health. The CDR3 runs from the conserved cysteine through the conserved F or W. D genes are given only for firm matches. A clone size is listed for some rows: how often the clone was seen (once, few, many), or a class if it is expanded.

TGTGCCAGTAGTATAGCCGGTGGCTACACCTTC	CASSIAGGYTF	TRBV19	-	TRBJ1-2	-
TGTGCCAGCAGTACCCCAGGGACCGGGGAGCTGTTTTTT	CASSTPGTGELFF	TRBV6-5	-	TRBJ2-2	-
TGTGCCTGGAGGGGACAGGTCAGTCAGCCCCAGCATTTT	CAWRGQVSQPQHF	TRBV30	-	TRBJ1-5	TRBD1
TGTGCCAGCAGCACAACAGGGGGACCGTACGAGCAGTACTTC	CASSTTGGPYEQYF	TRBV11-1	-	TRBJ2-7	TRBD1
TGTGCCAGCAGCTCCCCACTGAGTGAGCAGTTCTTC	CASSSPLSEQFF	TRBV11-3	-	TRBJ2-1	-
TGTGCCAGCAGCTTAGGGAGGGGGGACAGCAGCTCTGGGGCCAACGTCCTGACTTTC	CASSLGRGDSSSGANVLTF	TRBV7-2	once	TRBJ2-6	-
TGTGCCAGTAGTATAGATCGGGGAACAGGGGGCGGCTACACCTTC	CASSIDRGTGGGYTF	TRBV19	-	TRBJ1-2	TRBD1
TGTGCCAGCAGTGGACTAGTGCATGAGCAGTTCTTC	CASSGLVHEQFF	TRBV28	once	TRBJ2-1	TRBD2
TGTGCCGGTCGGTGGTTAGGGACTAGCGGGAGGGCCAAGGTTTACGAGCAGTACTTC	CAGRWLGTSGRAKVYEQYF	TRBV30	-	TRBJ2-7	TRBD2
TGTGCCAGTAGTATTAGGAGGGGGAACACTGAAGCTTTCTTT	CASSIRRGNTEAFF	TRBV19	-	TRBJ1-1	-
TGTGCCAGTAGTATAGTTCTCTGGAGCAACTATGGCTACACCTTC	CASSIVLWSNYGYTF	TRBV19	-	TRBJ1-2	-
TGTGCCAGCAGCATCGGGACAGGGTTTAAGGCAGATACGCAGTATTTT	CASSIGTGFKADTQYF	TRBV7-3	-	TRBJ2-3	TRBD1
TGTGCCAGCAGTTTACTCCCCTTAGCGGGAGGGGTAATTCAAGAGACCCAGTACTTC	CASSLLPLAGGVIQETQYF	TRBV27	-	TRBJ2-5	TRBD2
TGTGCCAGCAGCTTTTCTAGAGATGAGCAGTTCTTC	CASSFSRDEQFF	TRBV11-2	-	TRBJ2-1	-
TGTGCCAGCACTACAGGGTATCAGCCCCAGCATTTT	CASTTGYQPQHF	TRBV7-2	-	TRBJ1-5	-
TGTGCCACCAGCAGAGATTGGACAGGGGTCACCGGGGAGCTGTTTTTT	CATSRDWTGVTGELFF	TRBV15	-	TRBJ2-2	TRBD1
TGTGCCAGTAGTGCCTCCCACAGAGCTTTCTTT	CASSASHRAFF	TRBV19	once	TRBJ1-1	-
TGTGCCATCAGTGACTCCCTACGGACAGGGAGCACCTACGAGCAGTACTTC	CAISDSLRTGSTYEQYF	TRBV10-3	-	TRBJ2-7	TRBD1
TGTGCCAGTAGTACCCGACTAGCGGGAGAGATCGACGAGCAGTACTTC	CASSTRLAGEIDEQYF	TRBV19	-	TRBJ2-7	TRBD2
TGCGCCAGCAGTGGACAGGGGCGGAATGAAAAACTGTTTTTT	CASSGQGRNEKLFF	TRBV10-1	-	TRBJ1-4	TRBD1
TGTGCCAGCAGCGTGACAGGGAGAACTGAAGCTTTCTTT	CASSVTGRTEAFF	TRBV7-2	-	TRBJ1-1	TRBD1
TGTGCCAGCAGAGACAGGGGGAACACCGGGGAGCTGTTTTTT	CASRDRGNTGELFF	TRBV9	-	TRBJ2-2	TRBD1
TGTGCCAGCAGCCGGAATAAGAACACAGGGTACGAGCAGTACTTC	CASSRNKNTGYEQYF	TRBV7-9	-	TRBJ2-7	-
TGTGCCAGCAGCGTAGACAGGAAAAGTGAGCAGTTCTTC	CASSVDRKSEQFF	TRBV9	-	TRBJ2-1	-
TGTGCCAGCGACTTGGGTCGGGAGGCAGATACGCAGTATTTT	CASDLGREADTQYF	TRBV19	-	TRBJ2-3	TRBD2
TGTGCCAGCAGGCAGCGGGAGCGGGAGCTGTTTTTT	CASRQRERELFF	TRBV13	-	TRBJ2-2	TRBD2
TGCGCCAGCAGCTTGGTGGATATACAGGGGGAAAAACTGTTTTTT	CASSLVDIQGEKLFF	TRBV5-1	-	TRBJ1-4	TRBD1
TGTGCCTGGCAGGGGACCAATGAAAAACTGTTTTTT	CAWQGTNEKLFF	TRBV30	once	TRBJ1-4	-
TGTGCCATCAGTGAAAGTAGGGGTGAAGGGGGTTACAATGAGCAGTTCTTC	CAISESRGEGGYNEQFF	TRBV10-3	-	TRBJ2-1	-
TGTGCCAGCAGCTTGTGGGCTGCCGGGGAGCTGTTTTTT	CASSLWAAGELFF	TRBV5-4	-	TRBJ2-2	-
TGTGCCAGCAGCAAATCCCCAGTGTACGATACGCAGTATTTT	CASSKSPVYDTQYF	TRBV7-3	-	TRBJ2-3	-
TGTGCCATCAGTGATCCTAGCCGGGCCGGGGAGCTGTTTTTT	CAISDPSRAGELFF	TRBV10-3	-	TRBJ2-2	-
TGTGCCAGCAGGCGACAGGGATCTGTCACTGAAGCTTTCTTT	CASRRQGSVTEAFF	TRBV7-2	-	TRBJ1-1	TRBD1
TGCGCCAGCAGTGAGCCAAGATTACTCTACGAGCAGTACTTC	CASSEPRLLYEQYF	TRBV10-2	-	TRBJ2-7	-
TGTGCCATCAGTCCTACTAGCGGGGTGGGGAATGAGCAGTTCTTC	CAISPTSGVGNEQFF	TRBV10-3	-	TRBJ2-1	TRBD2
TGTGCCAGCAGCGTAGATCAGGGCCCAGCTAACTATGGCTACACCTTC	CASSVDQGPANYGYTF	TRBV9	-	TRBJ1-2	-
TGTGCCAGCAGTTTCCTAGGAACTGGGGCCAACGTCCTGACTTTC	CASSFLGTGANVLTF	TRBV27	-	TRBJ2-6	-
TGTGCCAGCAGCTTCAGGGGGCTAGGAGACATTCAGTACTTC	CASSFRGLGDIQYF	TRBV11-2	-	TRBJ2-4	TRBD1
TGCGCCAGCAGCTGGGGGACAGCGATGGGGAACACTGAAGCTTTCTTT	CASSWGTAMGNTEAFF	TRBV5-1	-	TRBJ1-1	TRBD1
TGCGCCAGCAGCTCGGGACTAGCGGGAAAATTCACAGATACGCAGTATTTT	CASSSGLAGKFTDTQYF	TRBV5-1	-	TRBJ2-3	TRBD2
TGTGCCAGCAGCTTAGCGCTAGATTCCTACAATGAGCAGTTCTTC	CASSLALDSYNEQFF	TRBV7-9	-	TRBJ2-1	-
TGTGCCAGCAGTTTCCTAGGGGCAGATACGCAGTATTTT	CASSFLGADTQYF	TRBV28	-	TRBJ2-3	-
TGCGCCAGCAGCCACGACAGGGTCTACGAGCAGTACTTC	CASSHDRVYEQYF	TRBV5-1	-	TRBJ2-7	TRBD1
TGTGCCAGCAGCCCGGCCAGGGGGCGCGGAAATGAGCAGTTCTTC	CASSPARGRGNEQFF	TRBV7-9	-	TRBJ2-1	TRBD1
TGTGCCAGTAGTATTCCAGGGGGGAAGACCCAGTACTTC	CASSIPGGKTQYF	TRBV19	-	TRBJ2-5	-
TGTGCCAGCAGTTTGCGACAGCACTATGGCTACACCTTC	CASSLRQHYGYTF	TRBV27	-	TRBJ1-2	-
TGTGCCAGCAGTCCAGGGAGGGTGCGAGGAAACACCATATATTTT	CASSPGRVRGNTIYF	TRBV27	-	TRBJ1-3	-
TGTGCCAGCGGGACAGGGGGTTACAATGAGCAGTTCTTC	CASGTGGYNEQFF	TRBV6-5	once	TRBJ2-1	TRBD1
TGTGCCAGCAGCTCCCTCGGGAGCTTCTATGGCTACACCTTC	CASSSLGSFYGYTF	TRBV6-5	-	TRBJ1-2	-
TGTGCCAGTAGTATGTACGGACAGGGCCTTAATCAGCCCCAGCATTTT	CASSMYGQGLNQPQHF	TRBV19	-	TRBJ1-5	TRBD1
TGCGCCAGCAGCTTGGGAGAACGTAATGAAAAACTGTTTTTT	CASSLGERNEKLFF	TRBV5-1	-	TRBJ1-4	-
TGCGCCAGCAGCCAAGATCCGAGTAACGTATACAATGAGCAGTTCTTC	CASSQDPSNVYNEQFF	TRBV4-3	-	TRBJ2-1	-
TGCAGCGTTGAAGTTGGGAGACACAATGAGCAGTTCTTC	CSVEVGRHNEQFF	TRBV29-1	once	TRBJ2-1	-
TGTGCCAGCAGTGAATTTGGAGAGGCAACTAATGAAAAACTGTTTTTT	CASSEFGEATNEKLFF	TRBV9	-	TRBJ1-4	-
TGCGCCAGCAGCCAAGATATAACCTTGGGACATATCAATCAGCCCCAGCATTTT	CASSQDITLGHINQPQHF	TRBV4-3	-	TRBJ1-5	-